Shown below are 14 T cell receptor beta chains from a single sample sequenced in a study of blood T cell repertoires in COVID-19. The table came from immunoSEQ multiplex PCR; TCRdb's copy has only in-frame clones and leaves some out. The sample gives about 200,000 clones, roughly 90% of which show up once; 0.82% is in the top ten. Sequenced: peripheral blood. Source of these receptors: a man aged 60 to 75 with COVID-19, enrolled during active disease.

The chain uses TRBV5-1 and TRBJ2-5; possibly TRBD2 for D (5 bases). The germline V and J ends were trimmed by 4 bases and 5 bases, with 18 bases remaining between them. Germline CDR1 is SGHRS and CDR2 is YFSETQ. The CDR3 is made up of 15 amino acids. The CDR3 region is CASSPRVGSGETQYF. The CDR3 nucleotides read TGCGCCAGCAGCCCGCGGGTTGGTTCTGGCGAGACCCAGTACTTC.

This clone was detected once. The chain couples TRBV4-1 to TRBJ1-1; D remains unclear. The length of the CDR3 is 14 residues. Trimming stripped 2 bases from V and 3 bases from J, with 10 bases between. Germline V lookup: CDR1 MGHRA, CDR2 YSYEKL. In nucleotides, the CDR3 is TGCGCCAGCAGCCAATTCGGGTGGGACACTGAAGCTTTCTTT. It translates to CASSQFGWDTEAFF.

In DNA, the CDR3 is TGCGCCAGCAGCGTGACAGGGGGCGATTCCTACGAGCAGTACTTC. It is translated as CASSVTGGDSYEQYF. The gene calls are TRBV5-1 and TRBJ2-7; 10 nucleotides align to TRBD1. The CDR3 extends over 15 amino acids. Losses at the gene ends were 4 bases for V and 1 base for J; bases not matched to a gene: 5. From germline, CDR1 is SGHRS and CDR2 YFSETQ. Full variable domain (rest looked up from reference TRBV5-1 and TRBJ2-7): KAGVTQTPRYLIKTRGQQVTLSCSPISGHRSVSWYQQTPGQGLQFLFEYFSETQRNKGNFPGRFSGRQFSNSRSEMNVSTLELGDSALYLCASSVTGGDSYEQYFGPGTRLTVT.

This clone has just one count. The rearrangement joins TRBV29-1 to TRBJ1-2; TRBD1 matches at 7 bases. The trim removed 4 bases at V and 0 bases at J, leaving 5 bases unmatched. CDR3 length: 14 residues. CDR1 is SQVTM, CDR2 ANQGSEA, per germline. Here the CDR3 reads CSVGGDRPNYGYTF. The CDR3 DNA reads as TGCAGCGTTGGGGGGGACAGACCTAACTATGGCTACACCTTC.

The chain is built from TRBV19 and TRBJ2-7; 10 bases agree with TRBD2. CDR3 size: 17 residues. V lost 3 bases to trimming and J lost 1 base; unmatched junction nucleotides: 9. Germline V lookup: CDR1 LNHDA, CDR2 SQIVND (reference sequence). CDR3 sequence reads: CASSISSLAGDSYEQYF. The CDR3 DNA follows: TGTGCCAGTAGTATCTCTTCTCTAGCGGGAGATTCCTACGAGCAGTACTTC.

V and J are TRBV5-4 and TRBJ2-1, with TRBD2 matching over 8 bases. CDR1 SGHNT and CDR2 YYREEE come from the germline V gene (reference sequence). V shed 3 bases, J shed 0 bases, and the junction held 5 bases outside the gene matches. The CDR3 consists of 16 residues. CDR3 in DNA: TGTGCCAGCAGCTACCAGCGGGGGAGCTCCTACAATGAGCAGTTCTTC. Translating it yields CASSYQRGSSYNEQFF.

This clone was counted a single time. This sequence joins TRBV1 and TRBJ2-7; TRBD1 is the table's D call, not checked against the DNA. TRBV1 is a pseudogene segment. The CDR3 totals 13 residues. CDR3 amino acids: CTSSRTDLYEQYF. The CDR3 bases are TGCACCAGCAGCCGGACAGACCTCTACGAGCAGTACTTC.

The rearrangement links TRBV20-1 to TRBJ2-1; TRBD2 matches 8 bases. This CDR3 has 15 residues. Trimming cost V 3 bases and J 4 bases; bases outside gene matches: 8. CDR1 and CDR2 from the germline V gene are DFQATT and SNEGSKA (reference sequence). The CDR3 loop is CSASRVAGIYNEQFF. The CDR3 DNA follows: TGCAGTGCTAGTCGGGTAGCGGGGATTTACAATGAGCAGTTCTTC.

The gene calls are TRBV9 and TRBJ1-5, with D possibly TRBD1 on 6 matching bases. CDR1 and CDR2 from the germline V gene are SGDLS and YYNGEE. The CDR3 has 15 amino acids. With 2 bases removed from V and 0 bases from J, the gap between germline ends came to 9 bases. As DNA, the CDR3 is TGTGCCAGCAGCGTTGGACAGTTTAGCAATCAGCCCCAGCATTTT. It codes for CASSVGQFSNQPQHF. Using reference TRBV9 and TRBJ1-5 for the parts outside the CDR3, the full variable domain is DSGVTQTPKHLITATGQRVTLRCSPRSGDLSVYWYQQSLDQGLQFLIQYYNGEERAKGNILERFSAQQFPDLHSELNLSSLELGDSALYFCASSVGQFSNQPQHFGDGTRLSIL.

V and J are TRBV9 and TRBJ2-7; D might be TRBD2 (6 bases). V gave up 5 bases and J gave up 6 bases, with 21 bases separating them. CDR1 is SGDLS and CDR2 is YYNGEE in the germline V gene. There are 15 residues in the CDR3. The DNA of the CDR3 is TGTGCCAGCAGGTCTAATTCCGGGACTCGCCCCGAGCAGTACTTC. Residues: CASRSNSGTRPEQYF.

A note on this clone: A read error may account for a junction end that differs from germline. The chain recombines TRBV7-7 with TRBJ2-3; 9 bases align to TRBD2. CDR1 SSHAT and CDR2 FNYEAQ come from the germline V gene (reference sequence). The CDR3 consists of 15 residues. The CDR3 protein is CASSIGTSPLYTQYF. As DNA, the CDR3 is TGTGCTAGCAGCATCGGGACTAGCCCTCTCTATACGCAGTATTTT.

This clone was counted a few times. The chain carries TRBV14 and TRBJ1-2; TRBD1 might be the D (6 bases). Looked up from germline, CDR1 is SGHDN and CDR2 is FVKESK. The length of the CDR3 is 14 residues. V was clipped by 4 bases and J by 7 bases, with 16 bases between them. Written as DNA, the CDR3 is TGTGCCAGCAGCCTTCGGGCAGGGGTGATTGGCTACACCTTC. Residues: CASSLRAGVIGYTF.

As for this clone: The sample has other DNA sequences that encode this CDR3 too. The chain combines TRBV6-5 with TRBJ2-7; the match to TRBD1 covers 7 bases. Unmatched junction bases numbered 2, after V lost 5 bases and J lost 4 bases. The germline gives CDR1 MNHEY, CDR2 SVGAGI. This CDR3 region has 12 residues. CDR3 sequence reads: CASSKQGYEQYF. CDR3 nucleotide sequence: TGTGCCAGCAGTAAACAGGGGTACGAGCAGTACTTC.

The rearrangement links TRBV11-2 to TRBJ2-2, with a possible D match to TRBD2 (6 bases). CDR1 is SGHAT, CDR2 FQNNGV, per germline. CDR3 length: 16 amino acids. V lost 5 bases to trimming and J lost 1 base, with 14 bases between them. Written as DNA, the CDR3 is TGTGCCAGCAGCCGCACCGGGACTTGGAACACCGGGGAGCTGTTTTTT. Protein product: CASSRTGTWNTGELFF.